This is a list of T cell receptor beta chains from one sample in a study of blood T cell repertoires in COVID-19. Sequenced by immunoSEQ multiplex PCR; TCRdb stores in-frame clones only, minus some. This sample carries around 310,000 clones, roughly 89% of them seen once, and the ten largest clones take about 1%. Material: peripheral blood. These receptors originate from a woman between 40 and 50 years old with COVID-19, enrolled during active disease. Each CDR3 is given with its conserved first and last residue. A D gene is named only where the DNA matches it firmly. Some rows have no size entry. The others give once, few or many, or a class for an expanded clone.

TRBD1	-	TRBV2	TRBJ2-5	CASSKGTGIQETQYF	TGTGCCAGCAGTAAAGGGACAGGGATCCAAGAGACCCAGTACTTC
TRBD2	-	TRBV6-4	TRBJ2-3	CASRRLAGVPTDTQYF	TGTGCCAGCAGACGACTAGCGGGAGTTCCAACAGATACGCAGTATTTT
-	-	TRBV11-2	TRBJ2-3	CASSREGVTRTDTQYF	TGTGCCAGCAGTCGCGAGGGGGTTACGAGGACAGATACGCAGTATTTT
TRBD1	-	TRBV14	TRBJ1-3	CASSSHVGQAYGNTIYF	TGTGCCAGCAGCTCACACGTTGGACAGGCCTATGGAAACACCATATATTTT
TRBD1	once	TRBV28	TRBJ1-1	CASIRGLGTEAFF	TGTGCCAGCATAAGGGGGCTAGGCACTGAAGCTTTCTTT
-	-	TRBV5-4	TRBJ1-4	CASTTTPTATNEKLFF	TGTGCCAGCACCACGACACCTACTGCAACTAATGAAAAACTGTTTTTT
TRBD1	-	TRBV5-5	TRBJ1-6	CASSGGTVYNSPLHF	TGTGCCAGCAGCGGAGGGACAGTTTATAATTCACCCCTCCACTTT
TRBD1	-	TRBV19	TRBJ1-6	CASSILWTGGIPLHF	TGTGCCAGTAGTATTCTTTGGACAGGGGGCATACCCCTCCACTTT
TRBD2	-	TRBV7-3	TRBJ2-7	CASSPSTSGGYEQYF	TGTGCCAGCAGCCCCTCGACTAGCGGGGGCTACGAGCAGTACTTC
TRBD2	-	TRBV5-1	TRBJ2-7	CASSPGGLAGSYEQYF	TGCGCCAGCAGCCCCGGGGGCCTAGCGGGCTCCTACGAGCAGTACTTC
TRBD1	once	TRBV20-1	TRBJ1-5	CSASAFPGQGGSNQPQHF	TGCAGTGCTAGTGCTTTTCCGGGACAGGGGGGTAGCAATCAGCCCCAGCATTTT
-	-	TRBV9	TRBJ1-1	CASSVGGGTNTEAFF	TGTGCCAGCAGCGTGGGGGGAGGGACCAACACTGAAGCTTTCTTT
TRBD1	-	TRBV28	TRBJ1-1	CVTVGTGKFGTEAFF	TGTGTCACGGTCGGGACAGGGAAATTCGGGACTGAAGCTTTCTTT
-	once	TRBV6-6	TRBJ1-1	CASSYSRDTEAFF	TGTGCCAGCAGTTACTCCAGGGACACTGAAGCTTTCTTT
TRBD2	-	TRBV28	TRBJ2-5	CASSYPSGGGETQYF	TGTGCCAGCAGTTACCCCTCGGGCGGGGGAGAGACCCAGTACTTC
TRBD1	-	TRBV28	TRBJ1-1	CASRRTGGPNTEAFF	TGTGCCAGCAGGCGGACAGGGGGACCGAACACTGAAGCTTTCTTT
TRBD1	-	TRBV6-6	TRBJ2-3	CASKARTGGGTDTQYF	TGTGCCAGCAAAGCCCGGACAGGGGGCGGCACAGATACGCAGTATTTT
-	-	TRBV19	TRBJ2-5	CASSVTGKETQYF	TGTGCCAGTAGCGTTACAGGGAAAGAGACCCAGTACTTC
-	-	TRBV7-3	TRBJ2-6	CASRGLGAPSSGANVLTF	TGTGCCAGCAGAGGGTTGGGGGCCCCTAGCTCTGGGGCCAACGTCCTGACTTTC
-	once	TRBV5-1	TRBJ1-1	CASSLGAGIISEAFF	TGCGCCAGCAGCTTGGGGGCTGGTATCATCTCTGAAGCTTTCTTT